This is a list of T cell receptor beta chains from one sample in a study of cytomegalovirus exposure and HLA in healthy donors. Sequenced by immunoSEQ multiplex PCR; TCRdb stores in-frame clones only, minus some. The sample has about 55,000 clones, 75% to 95% seen once. Material for sequencing was PBMCs. Receptor source: a man younger than 35 in good health and CMV-seronegative. Each CDR3 is given with its conserved first and last residue. A D gene is named only where the DNA matches it firmly. Rows give clone size only sometimes, using once, few, many, or a class for an expanded clone.

v_gene: TRBV5-8; d_gene: NA; j_gene: TRBJ2-3; abundance: NA; len: 12; CDR3nt: TGTGCCAGCAGCTTGGCAGGAGATACGCAGTATTTT; CDR3aa: CASSLAGDTQYF
v_gene: TRBV5-5; d_gene: NA; j_gene: TRBJ1-4; abundance: few; len: 16; CDR3nt: TGTGCCAGCAGCTTGTCTGGACAGACGAGTGGGGAAAAACTGTTTTTT; CDR3aa: CASSLSGQTSGEKLFF
v_gene: TRBV28; d_gene: TRBD2; j_gene: TRBJ2-7; abundance: NA; len: 17; CDR3nt: TGTGCCAGCAGTTCGCCCCTCTACGGGAGGGCCAAGCACGAGCAGTACTTC; CDR3aa: CASSSPLYGRAKHEQYF
v_gene: TRBV30; d_gene: NA; j_gene: TRBJ1-3; abundance: NA; len: 16; CDR3nt: TGTGCCTGGAGTGTGGGCAGAACTAGCTCTGGAAACACCATATATTTT; CDR3aa: CAWSVGRTSSGNTIYF
v_gene: TRBV19; d_gene: NA; j_gene: TRBJ2-7; abundance: NA; len: 14; CDR3nt: TGTGCCAGTACGGGGGGCAGGAGCACCTACGAGCAGTACTTC; CDR3aa: CASTGGRSTYEQYF
v_gene: TRBV6-6; d_gene: NA; j_gene: TRBJ1-5; abundance: NA; len: 16; CDR3nt: TGTGCCAGCAGTTACATTGGTGGGGGGGGGAATCAGCCCCAGCATTTT; CDR3aa: CASSYIGGGGNQPQHF
v_gene: TRBV5-1; d_gene: TRBD2; j_gene: TRBJ2-1; abundance: NA; len: 17; CDR3nt: TGCGCCAGCAGCTTGGGTTTAGCGGGAGGTTCCTACAATGAGCAGTTCTTC; CDR3aa: CASSLGLAGGSYNEQFF
v_gene: TRBV20-1; d_gene: NA; j_gene: TRBJ2-3; abundance: NA; len: 11; CDR3nt: TGCAGTGTGAGGCCCACAGATACGCAGTATTTT; CDR3aa: CSVRPTDTQYF
v_gene: TRBV9; d_gene: TRBD2; j_gene: TRBJ2-3; abundance: once; len: 15; CDR3nt: TGTGCCAGCAGCGTAGCGGCTAGCGGGGGAGATACGCAGTATTTT; CDR3aa: CASSVAASGGDTQYF
v_gene: TRBV12-5; d_gene: NA; j_gene: TRBJ2-7; abundance: NA; len: 13; CDR3nt: TGTGCTAGTGCCCCCGGGACTCCCTACGAGCAGTACTTC; CDR3aa: CASAPGTPYEQYF
v_gene: TRBV20-1; d_gene: NA; j_gene: TRBJ1-1; abundance: NA; len: 11; CDR3nt: TGCAGTATAATCCCGGGAAGAGACGCTTTCTTT; CDR3aa: CSIIPGRDAFF
v_gene: TRBV19; d_gene: NA; j_gene: TRBJ2-7; abundance: NA; len: 15; CDR3nt: TGTGCCAGTAGTATCCTGACAGATGGACACTACGAGCAGTACTTC; CDR3aa: CASSILTDGHYEQYF
v_gene: TRBV7-2; d_gene: TRBD2; j_gene: TRBJ2-7; abundance: NA; len: 14; CDR3nt: TGTGCCAGCAACATGGGACTAGCTCACCACGAGCAGTACTTC; CDR3aa: CASNMGLAHHEQYF
v_gene: TRBV2; d_gene: TRBD2; j_gene: TRBJ2-1; abundance: NA; len: 15; CDR3nt: TGTGCCAGCAGGCCTCAGACTAGCGGGAAGGGTGAGCAGTTCTTC; CDR3aa: CASRPQTSGKGEQFF
v_gene: TRBV5-1; d_gene: TRBD2; j_gene: TRBJ2-7; abundance: NA; len: 14; CDR3nt: TGCGCCAGCAGCCCAGGACTAGCCCTCTACGAGCAGTACTTC; CDR3aa: CASSPGLALYEQYF
v_gene: TRBV4-2; d_gene: TRBD2; j_gene: TRBJ2-7; abundance: NA; len: 15; CDR3nt: TGTGCCAGCAGCCAAGAGCGGGAGCCGAGCTACGAGCAGTACTTC; CDR3aa: CASSQEREPSYEQYF
v_gene: TRBV28; d_gene: NA; j_gene: TRBJ1-5; abundance: NA; len: 13; CDR3nt: TGTGCCAGCAGTCCAACAGTAGTTCAGCCCCAGCATTTT; CDR3aa: CASSPTVVQPQHF
v_gene: TRBV9; d_gene: TRBD2; j_gene: TRBJ2-3; abundance: few; len: 17; CDR3nt: TGTGCCAGCAGTGCCCTCGGACTAGCGGGAGGGAGAGATACGCAGTATTTT; CDR3aa: CASSALGLAGGRDTQYF